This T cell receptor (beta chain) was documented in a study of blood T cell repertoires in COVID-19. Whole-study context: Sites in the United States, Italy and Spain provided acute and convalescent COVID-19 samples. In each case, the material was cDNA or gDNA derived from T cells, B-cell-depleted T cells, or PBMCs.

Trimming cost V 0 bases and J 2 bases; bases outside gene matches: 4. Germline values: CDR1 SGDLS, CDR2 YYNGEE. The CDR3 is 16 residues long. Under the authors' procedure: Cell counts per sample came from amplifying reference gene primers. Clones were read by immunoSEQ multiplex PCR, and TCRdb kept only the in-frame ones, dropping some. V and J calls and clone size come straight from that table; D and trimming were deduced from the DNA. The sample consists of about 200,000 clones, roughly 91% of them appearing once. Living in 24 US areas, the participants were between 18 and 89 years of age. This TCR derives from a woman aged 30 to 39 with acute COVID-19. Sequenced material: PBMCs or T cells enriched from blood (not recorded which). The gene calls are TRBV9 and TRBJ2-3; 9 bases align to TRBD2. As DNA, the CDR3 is TGTGCCAGCAGCGTAGGGCTAGCGGGGAACACAGATACGCAGTATTTT. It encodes CASSVGLAGNTDTQYF.